Following are 16 T cell receptor beta chains from one sample sequenced in a study of blood T cell repertoires in COVID-19. Sequencing used immunoSEQ multiplex PCR; TCRdb keeps in-frame clones, though not all of them. The sample has some 250,000 clones; 65% to 85% are singletons. The specimen sequenced was peripheral blood. The receptors derive from a man older than 75 with acute or convalescent COVID-19.

This clone was detected only a few times. The chain uses TRBV28 and TRBJ2-2; a possible D gene is TRBD2 (6 bases). From germline, CDR1 is MDHEN and CDR2 SYDVKM. The CDR3 is made up of 15 amino acids. V lost 7 bases and J lost 4, with 16 bases in between. The CDR3 reads CASTGGRAGTGELFF. Written as DNA, the CDR3 is TGTGCCAGCACCGGAGGACGAGCGGGCACCGGGGAGCTGTTTTTT.

This clone was detected a few times. J is TRBJ1-1 and V is TRBV18; D is uncertain. V lost 6 bases, J lost 2 bases, and 10 bases lay in between. There are 13 residues in the CDR3. The germline CDR1 and CDR2 sequences are KGHSH and LQKENI. The CDR3 region is CASSTGVNTEAFF. Here the CDR3 DNA reads TGTGCCAGCTCGACCGGGGTTAACACTGAAGCTTTCTTT. Together with reference TRBV18 and TRBJ1-1, the CDR3 gives the full variable domain: NAGVMQNPRHLVRRRGQEARLRCSPMKGHSHVYWYRQLPEEGLKFMVYLQKENIIDESGMPKERFSAEFPKEGPSILRIQQVVRGDSAAYFCASSTGVNTEAFFGQGTRLTVV.

V usage is TRBV5-6 and J usage is TRBJ2-3, with 12 bases identical to TRBD1. From germline, CDR1 is SGHDT and CDR2 YYEEEE. The trim removed 0 bases at V and 7 bases at J, leaving 3 bases unmatched. This CDR3 has 15 residues. Here the CDR3 reads CASSLGDRGQYTQYF. In DNA form, the CDR3 reads TGTGCCAGCAGCTTGGGGGACAGGGGGCAATATACGCAGTATTTT.

The J gene is TRBJ2-6, the V gene TRBV7-2, with D possibly matching TRBD2 (5 bases). V lost 5 bases and J lost 0, with 17 bases in between. The CDR3 consists of 18 residues. CDR1 is SGHTA and CDR2 is FQGNSA in the germline V gene. The CDR3, as DNA: TGTGCCAGCAGCCCGAGATTACTAGAAGTCTCTGGGGCCAACGTCCTGACTTTC. Encoded protein: CASSPRLLEVSGANVLTF. Full variable domain (outside the CDR3, taken from reference TRBV7-2 and TRBJ2-6): GAGVSQSPSNKVTEKGKDVELRCDPISGHTALYWYRQSLGQGLEFLIYFQGNSAPDKSGLPSDRFSAERTGGSVSTLTIQRTQQEDSAVYLCASSPRLLEVSGANVLTFGAGSRLTVL.

The count of this clone is one. The chain couples TRBV3-1 (or the pseudogene TRBV3-2) to TRBJ1-4, with 7 bases identical to TRBD1. Trimming at V came to 4 bases and at J to 4 bases, leaving 3 bases not matched to a gene. The CDR3 length is 14 residues. Per germline, CDR1 LGHDT and CDR2 YNNKEL (reference sequence). The CDR3 DNA reads TGTGCCAGCAGCCTGGGACAGTATAATGAAAAACTGTTTTTT. It specifies CASSLGQYNEKLFF.

V gene TRBV30 combines with J gene TRBJ2-3; TRBD2 aligns across 12 bases. The ends lost 0 bases at V and 4 bases at J; junction bases unmatched: 2. The CDR3 runs 15 residues. The germline CDR1 and CDR2 sequences are GTSNPN and SVGIG (reference sequence). The CDR3 is CAWSVGLAGADTQYF. For the CDR3, the DNA is TGTGCCTGGAGTGTGGGACTAGCGGGCGCAGATACGCAGTATTTT. The complete variable domain, with remaining parts taken from reference TRBV30 and TRBJ2-3, reads SQTIHQWPATLVQPVGSPLSLECTVEGTSNPNLYWYRQAAGRGLQLLFYSVGIGQISSEVPQNLSASRPQDRQFILSSKKLLLSDSGFYLCAWSVGLAGADTQYFGPGTRLTVL.

This chain uses TRBV6-2 or TRBV6-3 with TRBJ1-5; 9 bases align to TRBD1. Trimming removed 5 bases from V and 4 bases from J; junction bases left unmatched: 6. The CDR3 totals 15 residues. The germline V gene encodes CDR1 MNHEY and CDR2 SVGEGT. CDR3 coding DNA: TGTGCCAGCAGTGCCGGGACAGGGCTAAATCAGCCCCAGCATTTT. This sequence encodes CASSAGTGLNQPQHF.

This chain uses TRBV11-2 with TRBJ2-3, with 7 bases lining up with TRBD2. CDR1 and CDR2 (germline): SGHAT, FQNNGV. The V segment lost 5 bases and the J segment 1 base; nucleotides outside the gene matches: 9. The CDR3 is 16 residues long. CDR3 sequence: CASSLLASGGTDTQYF. CDR3 coding DNA: TGTGCCAGCAGCCTCTTGGCTAGCGGAGGCACAGATACGCAGTATTTT.

The chain's CDR3 is CASTRDRGYEQYF. The DNA for the CDR3 is TGTGCCAGCACCCGGGACAGGGGTTACGAGCAGTACTTC. This chain uses TRBV11-2 with TRBJ2-7; 10 bases fit TRBD1. Trimming took 7 bases from V and 4 from J; bases not matched to a gene: 4. Per germline, CDR1 SGHAT and CDR2 FQNNGV. The CDR3 is made up of 13 amino acids.

V usage is TRBV2 and J usage is TRBJ2-4; 10 bases are shared with TRBD2. Losses at the gene ends were 6 bases for V and 9 bases for J; bases not matched to a gene: 8. The CDR3 length is 14 residues. CDR1 is SNHLY and CDR2 is FYNNEI in the germline V gene. CDR3 region: CASSGTSGNGIQYF. In DNA, the CDR3 is TGTGCCAGCAGCGGCACTAGCGGGAACGGCATTCAGTACTTC.

As DNA, the CDR3 is TGTGCCACCAGTGGCGGGACTGAAGCTTTCTTT. It specifies CATSGGTEAFF. The genes are TRBV24-1 and TRBJ1-1, with D unresolved. Between the trimmed V and J ends, which lost 5 bases and 5 bases, there was a span of 5 bases. The length of the CDR3 is 11 residues. Per germline, CDR1 KGHDR and CDR2 SFDVKD.

The V call is TRBV18, the J call TRBJ2-5; a possible D gene is TRBD2 (6 bases). The CDR3 runs to 11 residues. The V end lost 2 bases, the J end lost 13 bases, and 11 bases lay between the germline ends. The germline CDR1 and CDR2 sequences are KGHSH and LQKENI. This CDR3 is CASSPGGDGYF. The CDR3 DNA follows: TGTGCCAGCTCACCAGGAGGGGATGGGTACTTC.

The rearrangement joins TRBV5-1 to TRBJ2-6; a weak D match, TRBD1 (6 bases). This CDR3 is built from 18 residues. The V and J ends lost 0 bases and 4 bases respectively, with 17 bases between them. The germline gives CDR1 SGHRS, CDR2 YFSETQ. The CDR3 DNA reads TGCGCCAGCAGCTTGGCTGGCGTGGCAGGGACAGGGGCCAACGTCCTGACTTTC. The encoded protein is CASSLAGVAGTGANVLTF.

The rearrangement links TRBV2 to TRBJ1-5; no definite D call. V gave up 6 bases and J gave up 0 bases, with 9 bases separating them. There are 14 residues in the CDR3. Germline V gives CDR1 SNHLY, CDR2 FYNNEI. CDR3 region: CASRVQNSNQPQHF. DNA of the CDR3: TGTGCCAGCAGGGTCCAGAATAGCAATCAGCCCCAGCATTTT.

This clone was observed a single time. V and J are TRBV28 and TRBJ2-1; tentatively, D is TRBD2 (5 bases). The V end was cut by 6 bases, the J end by 10 bases, with 13 bases between. CDR3 size: 12 residues. Germline CDR1 reads MDHEN; CDR2 reads SYDVKM. This CDR3 is CASRAPPGEQFF. DNA of the CDR3: TGTGCCAGCAGAGCCCCCCCGGGGGAGCAGTTCTTC.

V is TRBV7-9 and J is TRBJ1-1; the D gene is possibly TRBD1 (5 bases). The CDR3 covers 14 residues. V was clipped by 1 base and J by 7 bases, with 13 bases between them. Germline V gene sequence: CDR1 SEHNR, CDR2 FQNEAQ (reference sequence). This CDR3 is CASSLGDSLNEAFF. The DNA for the CDR3 is TGTGCCAGCAGCTTAGGTGACAGTTTAAATGAAGCTTTCTTT.